A single TCR beta chain is shown here with its context. The specificity of this receptor is unknown. No much larger clonotype is one base removed from it; base qualities were not supplied. The data derive from a study of T cell repertoires in breast cancer (dated by TCRdb to 2015 to 2016). Study-wide context: Tumors, lymph nodes and peripheral blood lymphocytes from breast cancer patients, as well as peripheral blood from healthy control donors, were profiled. ER+/PR+ status was present in the majority of the 20 to 25 patient tumors that were analyzed for shared TCRs. Controls included nine healthy donors of an age range similar to the patients. On average, sequencing produced roughly 470,000 sequences per sample and about 10 reads per input cell. Because breast cancer has a low mutational burden and common mutations are rare, the study reasoned that TCRs shared between breast cancer patients would target shared antigens. Tumors and tumor-involved lymph nodes were minced, digested with Liberase and DNase, and then passed through 70-um and 40-um filters. Tumor-free lymph nodes were processed without enzymatic digestion, and Ficoll was used to separate blood samples.

Libraries were made using emulsion pairing. Unpaired genes were suppressed in a second nested PCR with blocking oligos, after which Illumina adaptors and barcodes were added in a third nested PCR. Each emulsion RT-PCR master mix held roughly 5,000-260,000 T cells and included C-region, Stepout and V-region primers. The Micellula Emulsion and Purification Kit was used to make the emulsions, and Qiagen OneStep RT-PCR reagents were used for RT-PCR. The pooled libraries were sequenced on an Illumina MiSeq using paired-end 2 x 250 reads. In the original analysis: Read pairs were joined in Galaxy and clipped at the engineered overlap into separate alpha and beta files, and reads that were not clipped were discarded. Alpha-beta pairs were assigned with CompleteTCR, a MiTCR-based pipeline that links chains sharing read cluster identifiers using an R script. TCR sequences observed only once, about 1-3.1%, were removed as potential sequencing errors. TCRdb reprocessed the public reads (quality trimming at Q25 with fastp, clone calling with MiXCR) and kept in-frame beta chains. Every entry covers one CDR3 protein and lists the most common genes and DNA from its rows. The V and J calls were not made by the authors but by TCRdb's processing. A total of roughly 39,000 distinct CDR3 sequences appear in this sample, around 45% of them only once. 60% of the sample goes to the ten largest clones.

Results and caveats for the whole study, not just this receptor: Emulsion RT-PCR was regarded as qualitative rather than quantitative, because clone recovery was skewed by transcript abundance and primer differences. Fewer than 20 TCR pairs were shared across seven or more patient tumors and were rarely found in control blood, which suggested possible tumor specificity. Shared TCRs were encoded by various nucleotide sequences, which suggests selection and expansion based on antigen. Shared TCRs showed TRBV7 predominance, possibly reflecting tumor recognition or mispriming bias from eight TRBV7 primers. About fourfold more TCRs were shared with matched tumor repertoires by tumor-involved sentinel lymph nodes than by tumor-free nodes (about 7.7% versus 2%). Genuine antitumor clones may have been missed because singleton TCRs were discarded and only part of each tumor was sampled.

To analyze paired alpha-beta TCRs of CD8+ T cells, the researchers used an expanded emulsion RT-PCR method with primers covering all TCR V genes. Before emulsion RT-PCR, CD8+ T cells were isolated with a CD8 positive selection kit and incubated overnight in 9.5 to 10 IU/mL IL-2. Cut back by 8 bases and 6 bases, the V and J ends lie 17 bases apart. CDR1 and CDR2 are drawn from the germline V gene (reference sequence): LGHDT, YNNKEL. The CDR3 contains 15 residues, cysteine and phenylalanine counted. Kept here is only the CDR3 DNA, which spans 45 bases and is read in frame from base 1. Material for sequencing was CD8+ T cells. This chain is built from TRBV3-1 and TRBJ1-6; the D segment cannot be called with confidence. The sequence was obtained from a pool of human donors with breast cancer or a healthy control (not recorded which). The CDR3 reads CASGPSAVGNSPLHF. The nucleotides are TGTGCCAGCGGCCCCTCTGCGGTGGGTAATTCACCCCTCCACTTT.